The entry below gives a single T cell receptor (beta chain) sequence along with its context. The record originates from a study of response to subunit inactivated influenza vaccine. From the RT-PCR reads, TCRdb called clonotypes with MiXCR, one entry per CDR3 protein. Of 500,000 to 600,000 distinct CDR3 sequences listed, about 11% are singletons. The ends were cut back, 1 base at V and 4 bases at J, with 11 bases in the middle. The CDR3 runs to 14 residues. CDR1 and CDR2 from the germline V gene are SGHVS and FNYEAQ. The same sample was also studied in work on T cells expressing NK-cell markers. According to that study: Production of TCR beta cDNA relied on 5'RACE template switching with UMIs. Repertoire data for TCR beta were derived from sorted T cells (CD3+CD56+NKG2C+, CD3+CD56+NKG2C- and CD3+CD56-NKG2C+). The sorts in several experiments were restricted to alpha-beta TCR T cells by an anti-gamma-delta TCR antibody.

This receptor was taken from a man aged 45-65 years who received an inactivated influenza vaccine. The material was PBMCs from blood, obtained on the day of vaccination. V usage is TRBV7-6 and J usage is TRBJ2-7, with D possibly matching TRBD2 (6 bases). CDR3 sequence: CASSLGSSDYEQYF. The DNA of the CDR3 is TGTGCCAGCAGCTTAGGGTCTAGCGATTACGAGCAGTACTTC.